This passage covers 17 T cell receptor beta chains from one sample sequenced in a study of lymphopenia after photon versus proton radiotherapy. The assay was immunoSEQ multiplex PCR, and TCRdb's table has in-frame clones only and misses some. The sample has over 35,000 clones; about 86% are singletons. The sample consisted of peripheral blood, taken from a patient treated with proton-based radiotherapy. These receptors all come from a woman in her 70s with pancreatic cancer. Some clones in this sample may be carry-over from other donors' samples.

The chain recombines TRBV29-1 with TRBJ2-7; D not resolved. Between the trimmed V and J ends, which lost 3 bases and 1 base, there was a span of 4 bases. CDR1 is SQVTM, CDR2 ANQGSEA, per germline. CDR3 length: 11 amino acids. The CDR3 loop reads CSVDDSYEQYF. The CDR3, as DNA: TGCAGCGTTGACGATTCCTACGAGCAGTACTTC.

This clone was seen a single time. The chain is built from TRBV15 and TRBJ1-2, with a weak D call TRBD1 (5 bases). Germline assignment: CDR1 LNHNV and CDR2 YYDKDF (reference sequence). V shed 3 bases and J shed 8 bases, with 19 bases lying between them. The CDR3 is 15 amino acids. CDR3 sequence reads: CATSSLDPGREGYTF. For the CDR3, the DNA is TGTGCCACCAGCAGTTTAGACCCAGGGAGGGAAGGCTACACCTTC.

The CDR3 region is CASSDQGQLLSGGELFF. The CDR3 nucleotides are TGTGCCAGCAGTGATCAGGGGCAGCTACTATCTGGCGGGGAGCTGTTTTTT. The genes are TRBV6-1 and TRBJ2-2; possibly TRBD1 for D (6 bases). The CDR3 is made up of 17 amino acids. Between the trimmed V and J ends, which lost 3 bases and 7 bases, there was a span of 21 bases. Germline CDR1 and CDR2: MNHNS and SASEGT.

The gene calls are TRBV7-9 and TRBJ1-2, with TRBD1 identical over 10 bases. CDR3 size: 14 residues. CDR1 SEHNR and CDR2 FQNEAQ come from the germline V gene (reference sequence). Trimming at V came to 6 bases and at J to 7 bases, leaving 8 bases not matched to a gene. CDR3: CASSAGDRGLGYTF. The CDR3, as DNA: TGTGCCAGCAGTGCCGGGGACAGGGGCCTTGGCTACACCTTC.

This chain links TRBV30 with TRBJ2-7, with D possibly being TRBD1 (5 bases). Trimming cost V 1 base and J 4 bases, with 8 bases left between them. Looked up from germline, CDR1 is GTSNPN and CDR2 is SVGIG (reference sequence). The CDR3 runs 12 residues. CDR3 nucleotide sequence: TGTGCCTGGAGTGGAACAGGTTACGAGCAGTACTTC. Protein product: CAWSGTGYEQYF.

This chain links TRBV6-5 with TRBJ2-7; D not certain. V was cut by 7 bases and J by 3 bases, with 16 bases left in between. Germline V gives CDR1 MNHEY, CDR2 SVGAGI. CDR3 length: 14 amino acids. CDR3 protein: CASTQRPFSYEQYF. CDR3 nucleotide sequence: TGTGCCAGCACCCAGAGGCCCTTTAGCTACGAGCAGTACTTC.

The rearrangement uses TRBV14 and TRBJ2-5, with D uncertain. Germline V gene sequence: CDR1 SGHDN, CDR2 FVKESK. The CDR3 is 15 amino acids. Trimming shortened V by 1 base and J by 5 bases, and 14 bases separated the two germline ends. The CDR3 DNA reads as TGTGCCAGCAGCCAAGGAGGCGCCTTAGGCGAGACCCAGTACTTC. Its translation is CASSQGGALGETQYF.

In DNA, the CDR3 is TGCGCCAGCAGCCCGGGGATGGGCACAGATACGCAGTATTTT. Protein product: CASSPGMGTDTQYF. The chain links TRBV4-3 to TRBJ2-3, with D possibly TRBD2 on 5 matching bases. CDR1 and CDR2 (germline): LGHNA, YSLEER. The CDR3 has 14 residues. Trimming removed 4 bases from V and 1 base from J, with 9 bases in between.

The chain uses TRBV15 and TRBJ2-1, with D hard to call. V lost 0 bases to trimming and J lost 6 bases, with 6 bases between them. The V gene's germline CDR1 is LNHNV and CDR2 YYDKDF (reference sequence). The CDR3 runs to 13 residues. The CDR3 region has the DNA TGTGCCACCAGCAGAGATAAAGTCAATGAGCAGTTCTTC. It translates to CATSRDKVNEQFF.

This chain links TRBV21-1 with TRBJ2-7; the table's TRBD1 call for D was not verified on the DNA. TRBV21-1 is reported as a pseudogene. The CDR3 spans 17 residues. The CDR3, as DNA: TGTGCCAGCAGCAAAGAAACAAGGCAGGGGGGATACTACGAGCAGTACTTC. Protein sequence: CASSKETRQGGYYEQYF.

This chain joins TRBV6-5 and TRBJ1-5; TRBD1 might be the D (5 bases). Germline CDR1 and CDR2: MNHEY and SVGAGI. The CDR3 length is 14 residues. V lost 6 bases and J lost 1, with 10 bases in between. The CDR3 DNA follows: TGTGCCAGCAGGGAGGGGTCAAGCAATCAGCCCCAGCATTTT. Its translation: CASREGSSNQPQHF.

The chain links TRBV19 to TRBJ2-7; D is possibly TRBD1 or TRBD2 (6 bases each). With 5 bases removed from V and 3 bases from J, the gap between germline ends came to 17 bases. CDR3 length: 15 residues. CDR1 is LNHDA, CDR2 SQIVND, per germline (reference sequence). The CDR3 region is CASSSQGGRIYEQYF. In DNA form, the CDR3 reads TGTGCCAGTAGTTCACAGGGAGGACGGATCTACGAGCAGTACTTC.

The rearrangement links TRBV5-4 to TRBJ1-6; no clear D gene. The CDR3 totals 15 residues. The germline gives CDR1 SGHNT, CDR2 YYREEE (reference sequence). Trimming cost V 1 base and J 12 bases, with 17 bases left between them. The CDR3 region is CASSLLVGSGGPLHF. The CDR3 region has the DNA TGTGCCAGCAGCTTGTTGGTGGGCAGCGGAGGACCCCTCCACTTT.

The chain joins TRBV30 to TRBJ1-2; perhaps TRBD1 as D (5 bases). The V gene's germline CDR1 is GTSNPN and CDR2 SVGIG (reference sequence). This CDR3 comprises 13 residues. V was cut by 2 bases and J by 2 bases, with 9 bases left in between. As DNA, the CDR3 is TGTGCCTGGAGTAGTAGGGGAAACTATGGCTACACCTTC. It yields the protein CAWSSRGNYGYTF. Based on the CDR3 plus reference TRBV30 and TRBJ1-2, the full variable domain is SQTIHQWPATLVQPVGSPLSLECTVEGTSNPNLYWYRQAAGRGLQLLFYSVGIGQISSEVPQNLSASRPQDRQFILSSKKLLLSDSGFYLCAWSSRGNYGYTFGSGTRLTVV.

This clone was observed once. V is TRBV28 and J is TRBJ2-7, with TRBD1 matching over 10 bases. Germline CDR1 MDHEN, CDR2 SYDVKM. Trimming at V came to 8 bases and at J to 4 bases, leaving 8 bases not matched to a gene. The CDR3 is made up of 14 amino acids. Written as DNA, the CDR3 is TGTGCCAGCGGGAGACAGGGGGCGTATTACGAGCAGTACTTC. Its translation is CASGRQGAYYEQYF.

This sequence joins TRBV27 and TRBJ2-4; D is perhaps TRBD1 (5 bases). Germline CDR1 reads MNHEY; CDR2 reads SMNVEV (reference sequence). This CDR3 spans 13 amino acids. V shed 4 bases and J shed 8 bases, with 12 bases lying between them. This CDR3 is CASSSDKGDIQYF. The CDR3 region has the DNA TGTGCCAGCAGTTCGGACAAAGGGGACATTCAGTACTTC.

The CDR3 region has the DNA TGTGCCAGCAGGATCCATTCGGGGGGGATTGTGAATGAGCAGTTCTTC. It specifies CASRIHSGGIVNEQFF. The J gene is TRBJ2-1, the V gene TRBV6-6, with 8 bases identical to TRBD2. CDR1 is MNHNY, CDR2 SVGAGI, per germline (reference sequence). The CDR3 runs to 16 residues. Trimming at V came to 6 bases and at J to 7 bases, leaving 14 bases not matched to a gene.